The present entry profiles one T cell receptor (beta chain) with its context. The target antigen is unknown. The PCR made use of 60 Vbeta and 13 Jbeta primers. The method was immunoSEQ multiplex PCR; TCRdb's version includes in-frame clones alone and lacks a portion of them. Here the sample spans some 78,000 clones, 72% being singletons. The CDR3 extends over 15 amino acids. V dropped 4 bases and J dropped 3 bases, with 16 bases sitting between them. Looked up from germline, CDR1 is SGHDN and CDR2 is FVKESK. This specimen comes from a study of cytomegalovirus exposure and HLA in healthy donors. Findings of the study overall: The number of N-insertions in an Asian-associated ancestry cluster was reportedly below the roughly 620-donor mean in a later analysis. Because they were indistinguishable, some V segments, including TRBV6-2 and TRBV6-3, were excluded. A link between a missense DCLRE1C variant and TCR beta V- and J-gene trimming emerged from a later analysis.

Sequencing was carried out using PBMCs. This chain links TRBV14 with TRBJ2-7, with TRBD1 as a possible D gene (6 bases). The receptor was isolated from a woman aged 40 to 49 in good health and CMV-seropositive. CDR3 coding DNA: TGTGCCAGCAGCCTACAGGGAATAGGGGTCTACGAGCAGTACTTC. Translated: CASSLQGIGVYEQYF.